Each of the 25 T cell receptor beta chains below was sequenced from the same sample in a study of CD8 T cells in ankylosing spondylitis. The antigens of these receptors remain unknown. TCRdb re-called the 5' RACE reads with MiXCR, one entry per CDR3 protein. The table includes approximately 400,000 distinct CDR3 sequences, 20% to 30% detected once. General study results and limits: It appeared that ankylosing spondylitis blood was characterized by a TCR beta motif of several highly homologous variants.

The sample taken for sequencing was blood, either unsorted or a sorted T cell fraction (not recorded which). Receptors originate from a male donor with ankylosing spondylitis.

This clonotype was picked up a small number of times. The chain is built from TRBV6-1 and TRBJ1-1, with D uncertain. Between the trimmed V and J ends, which lost 7 bases and 1 base, there was a span of 10 bases. This CDR3 is built from 13 residues. Germline CDR1 and CDR2: MNHNS and SASEGT. CDR3 DNA: TGTGCCAGCACCCTAAGGTGGAACACTGAAGCTTTCTTT. Translating gives CASTLRWNTEAFF.

CDR3 protein: CASSRDGQDYTYGYTF. Here the CDR3 DNA reads TGCGCCAGCAGCCGGGACGGACAGGATTATACTTATGGCTACACCTTC. This chain links TRBV5-1 with TRBJ1-2; 7 nucleotides match TRBD1. The CDR3 spans 16 residues. The V segment lost 4 bases and the J segment 5 bases; nucleotides outside the gene matches: 14. Germline V gene data show CDR1 as SGHRS and CDR2 as YFSETQ.

The gene calls are TRBV12-3 or TRBV12-4 and TRBJ1-5, with D possibly matching TRBD1 (6 bases). With 7 bases removed from V and 4 bases from J, the gap between germline ends came to 17 bases. The CDR3 consists of 15 residues. Here the CDR3 reads CASILGGGRNQPQHF. The CDR3 DNA sequence: TGTGCCAGCATCCTAGGGGGGGGCAGAAATCAGCCCCAGCATTTT.

The rearrangement uses TRBV10-3 and TRBJ2-3; tentatively, D is TRBD1 (6 bases). Germline loops: CDR1 ENHRY, CDR2 SYGVKD. Trimming took 7 bases from V and 3 from J, leaving 14 bases between them. The CDR3 runs to 14 residues. CDR3 region: CAITNRDRTDTQYF. CDR3 nucleotide sequence: TGTGCCATCACGAACAGGGATCGGACAGATACGCAGTATTTT.

This clonotype was seen a handful of times. V and J are TRBV29-1 and TRBJ2-3; no clear D. V was shortened by 4 bases and J by 1 base, with 6 bases between the two germline ends. The CDR3 is 12 residues long. Per the germline V gene, CDR1 is SQVTM and CDR2 is ANQGSEA. CDR3 bases: TGCAGCGTTGGACGGGGCACAGATACGCAGTATTTT. Translated: CSVGRGTDTQYF.

V is TRBV20-1 and J is TRBJ2-7; 9 bases agree with TRBD2. The length of the CDR3 is 15 residues. The germline gives CDR1 DFQATT, CDR2 SNEGSKA (reference sequence). V trimming: 4 bases; J trimming: 2 bases; junction bases outside the gene matches: 9. CDR3 residues: CSATLGASGTYEQYF. In DNA form, the CDR3 reads TGCAGTGCTACCCTAGGGGCTAGCGGGACCTACGAGCAGTACTTC.

This clonotype has a handful of counts. This sequence joins TRBV5-5 and TRBJ1-2; 11 bases fit TRBD1. Trimming took 0 bases from V and 4 from J; bases not matched to a gene: 2. CDR3 length: 15 residues. Germline V gives CDR1 SGHKS, CDR2 YYEKEE (reference sequence). The CDR3 reads CASSLAGTGGYGYTF. CDR3 coding DNA: TGTGCCAGCAGCTTGGCCGGGACAGGGGGCTATGGCTACACCTTC.

CDR3 DNA sequence: TGCAGTGCTAGAGAGCCAGGGGGATCCGGAAACACCATATATTTT. Translated, it gives CSAREPGGSGNTIYF. The rearrangement links TRBV20-1 to TRBJ1-3, with 7 nucleotides matching TRBD1. Trimming took 0 bases from V and 4 from J; bases not matched to a gene: 6. Germline V gene data show CDR1 as DFQATT and CDR2 as SNEGSKA (reference sequence). CDR3 length: 15 amino acids.

V is TRBV7-2 and J is TRBJ1-1; possible D gene TRBD1, 5 bases. Trimming cost V 10 bases and J 3 bases, with 15 bases left between them. The CDR3 runs to 13 residues. Germline V gene sequence: CDR1 SGHTA, CDR2 FQGNSA. The CDR3 region is CANTRGGYTEAFF. DNA for the CDR3: TGTGCCAATACACGGGGGGGGTACACTGAAGCTTTCTTT.

This clonotype came up a few times. The CDR3 region has the DNA TGTGCCAGCAGCCAAGTGGAAAGTCTGTTTTTT. Its translation: CASSQVESLFF. The chain joins TRBV3-1 to TRBJ2-2; D uncertain. CDR1 is LGHDT, CDR2 YNNKEL, per germline (reference sequence). The CDR3 has 11 residues. V was shortened by 1 base and J by 14 bases, with 8 bases between the two germline ends.

V and J are TRBV10-3 and TRBJ2-3; 9 positions agree with TRBD2. Trimming took 6 bases from V and 2 from J; bases not matched to a gene: 3. The CDR3 totals 14 residues. CDR1 is ENHRY and CDR2 is SYGVKD in the germline V gene. DNA for the CDR3: TGTGCCATCAGGGCGGGACTAGCCACAGATACGCAGTATTTT. Protein product: CAIRAGLATDTQYF.

This clonotype was observed a single time. The CDR3 region is CASSPPDRTYEQYF. DNA of the CDR3: TGTGCCAGCTCACCACCGGACCGCACCTACGAGCAGTACTTC. This chain uses TRBV18 with TRBJ2-7, with no clear D. This CDR3 region has 14 residues. V was cut by 0 bases and J by 2 bases, with 8 bases left in between. CDR1 KGHSH and CDR2 LQKENI come from the germline V gene.

This chain uses TRBV7-2 with TRBJ2-7, with 8 bases identical to TRBD2. The CDR3 has 14 amino acids. CDR1 SGHTA and CDR2 FQGNSA come from the germline V gene. V was pared by 1 base and J by 7 bases, with 6 bases of the junction left unmatched. The CDR3 is CASSLVREDREQYF. The DNA for the CDR3 is TGTGCCAGCAGCTTAGTGCGGGAGGATCGGGAGCAGTACTTC.

This sequence joins TRBV24-1 and TRBJ2-1; 9 nucleotides line up with TRBD1. V shed 3 bases and J 7 bases; nucleotides not matched to a gene: 9. This CDR3 spans 16 amino acids. The V gene's germline CDR1 is KGHDR and CDR2 SFDVKD. The CDR3 spells CATSDIRTGARNEQFF. The CDR3 bases are TGTGCCACCAGTGATATTAGGACAGGGGCTAGAAATGAGCAGTTCTTC.

V and J are TRBV4-2 and TRBJ2-1, with 11 bases aligning to TRBD2. Germline V lookup: CDR1 LGHNA, CDR2 YNFKEQ. This CDR3 spans 16 amino acids. J gave up 4 bases and V 2 bases, and 4 bases lay outside the gene matches. Written as DNA, the CDR3 is TGTGCCAGCAGCCAACCACTAGCGGGAGATTACAATGAGCAGTTCTTC. Translated: CASSQPLAGDYNEQFF.

V and J are TRBV7-9 and TRBJ1-3; 8 bases are shared with TRBD1. V was clipped by 5 bases and J by 0 bases; unmatched bases: 3. The germline gives CDR1 SEHNR, CDR2 FQNEAQ (reference sequence). There are 15 residues in the CDR3. CDR3 in amino acids: CASSLDRGSGNTIYF. DNA of the CDR3: TGTGCCAGCAGCCTTGACAGGGGCTCTGGAAACACCATATATTTT.

The rearrangement links TRBV3-1 to TRBJ2-1; 12 bases match TRBD2. CDR1 and CDR2 (germline): LGHDT, YNNKEL (reference sequence). The CDR3 is 15 residues long. The V gene end was trimmed by 3 bases and the J gene end by 9 bases; junction bases not matched to a gene: 6. The CDR3 sequence: CASSHLAGGPLEQFF. The CDR3 coding sequence is TGTGCCAGCAGCCACCTAGCGGGAGGGCCCCTTGAGCAGTTCTTC.

This clonotype has just a few counts. The chain links TRBV9 to TRBJ1-6, with 12 bases identical to TRBD1. CDR1 SGDLS and CDR2 YYNGEE come from the germline V gene. The length of the CDR3 is 18 residues. The trim removed 1 base at V and 9 bases at J, leaving 11 bases unmatched. This CDR3 is CASSVSPGTGGDRSPLHF. The CDR3, as DNA: TGTGCCAGCAGCGTAAGTCCCGGGACAGGGGGCGACCGTTCACCCCTCCACTTT.

This clonotype was seen more than once but under ten times. The chain links TRBV20-1 to TRBJ2-1; D is unclear. The CDR3 has 13 residues. Germline values: CDR1 DFQATT, CDR2 SNEGSKA (reference sequence). Between the trimmed V and J ends, which lost 6 bases and 8 bases, there was a span of 17 bases. The CDR3: CSAQYQNLDEQFF. In DNA form, the CDR3 reads TGCAGTGCCCAATACCAAAACCTCGATGAGCAGTTCTTC.

In this sample, this clonotype turned up a few times. This chain uses TRBV12-3 or TRBV12-4 with TRBJ1-3; possible D gene TRBD1, 6 bases. The CDR3 extends over 14 amino acids. The ends were cut back, 6 bases at V and 2 bases at J, with 11 bases in the middle. Written as DNA, the CDR3 is TGTGCCAGCAGAGGGACATCAACTGGAAACACCATATATTTT. Translating gives CASRGTSTGNTIYF.

This clonotype was seen a handful of times. The rearrangement links TRBV12-3 or TRBV12-4 to TRBJ1-1; D gene ambiguous. The CDR3 consists of 11 residues. The germline V and J ends were trimmed by 7 bases and 1 base, with 4 bases remaining between them. The CDR3 loop is CASTGNTEAFF. The CDR3 coding sequence is TGTGCCAGCACGGGGAACACTGAAGCTTTCTTT.

The V and J genes are TRBV11-2 and TRBJ1-1, with D hard to call. The germline gives CDR1 SGHAT, CDR2 FQNNGV. This CDR3 is built from 15 residues. With 5 bases removed from V and 1 base from J, the gap between germline ends came to 14 bases. CDR3 residues: CASSLSPKGNTEAFF. The CDR3 DNA is TGTGCCAGCAGCCTTAGCCCGAAGGGGAACACTGAAGCTTTCTTT.

This clonotype was picked up a small number of times. The chain employs TRBV20-1 and TRBJ2-3, with a possible D match to TRBD2 (5 bases). Trimming took off 6 bases at V and 4 bases at J, with 17 bases between the two ends. The germline CDR1 and CDR2 sequences are DFQATT and SNEGSKA (reference sequence). The CDR3 loop spans 14 amino acids. The CDR3 protein is CSAYSASQPDTQYF. CDR3 nucleotide sequence: TGCAGTGCCTACTCGGCTAGCCAACCAGATACGCAGTATTTT.

A few counts support this clonotype. The chain couples TRBV24-1 to TRBJ2-5, with D possibly being TRBD2 (7 bases). V lost 4 bases and J 4 bases, leaving 12 bases between the germline ends. This CDR3 is built from 14 residues. CDR1 is KGHDR and CDR2 is SFDVKD in the germline V gene. The CDR3 nucleotides are TGTGCCACCAGTGACGGGGGAGGGGGAGAGACCCAGTACTTC. It yields the protein CATSDGGGGETQYF.

In DNA form, the CDR3 reads TGCAGTGCTAGAATCGTCAGGGCGAACACTGAAGCTTTCTTT. Protein product: CSARIVRANTEAFF. V gene TRBV20-1 combines with J gene TRBJ1-1; TRBD1 is a possible D gene (5 bases). This CDR3 has 14 residues. Trimming took off 2 bases at V and 1 base at J, with 11 bases between the two ends. Germline V CDR1 and CDR2: DFQATT, SNEGSKA (reference sequence).